The 18 T cell receptor beta chains below were found in one sample sequenced in a study of early T cells in non-severe SARS-CoV-2 infection. TCRdb reanalysed the 5' RACE reads using MiXCR and keeps one entry per CDR3 protein. The sample lists roughly 35,000 distinct CDR3 sequences; less than 8.5% were seen once. The sample was whole blood. These receptors were collected from an adult who was a healthcare worker with PCR-confirmed SARS-CoV-2 infection or an uninfected control (not recorded which).

This clonotype was seen ten or more times. The rearrangement links TRBV11-2 to TRBJ2-7; 8 bases are a match to TRBD1. The CDR3 totals 14 residues. Per germline, CDR1 SGHAT and CDR2 FQNNGV. Trimming cost V 2 bases and J 5 bases; bases outside gene matches: 5. Written as DNA, the CDR3 is TGTGCCAGCAGCTTAAATCCCAGGGGGCACGAGCAGTACTTC. Protein: CASSLNPRGHEQYF.

The sample holds many counts of this clonotype. The chain carries TRBV7-9 and TRBJ1-4; TRBD1 matches 8 bases. The CDR3 sequence is 16 residues long. The V gene's germline CDR1 is SEHNR and CDR2 FQNEAQ (reference sequence). J gave up 11 bases and V 5 bases, and 16 bases lay outside the gene matches. CDR3 in amino acids: CASSHAWDRPLGKLFF. CDR3 nucleotide sequence: TGTGCCAGCAGCCACGCTTGGGACAGGCCTTTAGGGAAACTGTTTTTT.

There are a few counts of this clonotype. The chain recombines TRBV6-6 with TRBJ2-1; D remains unclear. CDR1 and CDR2 (germline): MNHNY, SVGAGI (reference sequence). The CDR3 runs 13 residues. Trimming stripped 6 bases from V and 3 bases from J, with 9 bases between. The CDR3 sequence is CASSLIFYNEQFF. As DNA, the CDR3 is TGTGCCAGCAGCCTAATATTCTACAATGAGCAGTTCTTC.

The chain couples TRBV10-3 to TRBJ2-7, with D perhaps matching TRBD1 or TRBD2 (5 bases each). The CDR3 contains 11 residues. Trimming took off 10 bases at V and 2 bases at J, with 9 bases between the two ends. Per the germline V gene, CDR1 is ENHRY and CDR2 is SYGVKD. The CDR3, as DNA: TGTGCCACCCAGGGAGCCTACGAGCAGTACTTC. Encoded protein: CATQGAYEQYF.

This clonotype came up a few times. The rearrangement links TRBV11-1 to TRBJ2-1, with D unresolved. V lost 10 bases, J lost 7 bases, and 11 bases lay in between. This CDR3 spans 11 amino acids. Germline CDR1 SGHAT, CDR2 FQDESV (reference sequence). In DNA form, the CDR3 reads TGTGCCACCCTCGGTGGAAATGAGCAGTTCTTC. Translated, it gives CATLGGNEQFF.

This clonotype was picked up many times. The chain uses TRBV6-5 and TRBJ2-7, with D perhaps TRBD2 (5 bases). The V and J ends lost 8 bases and 6 bases respectively, with 17 bases between them. There are 13 residues in the CDR3. Germline V gives CDR1 MNHEY, CDR2 SVGAGI. In DNA, the CDR3 is TGTGCCAGCGGCCGGTCGAGGGTCGGCGAGCAGTACTTC. It codes for CASGRSRVGEQYF.

This clonotype was counted only a few times. This chain joins TRBV5-6 and TRBJ2-1; the match to TRBD2 covers 10 bases. The CDR3 runs to 16 residues. V gave up 0 bases and J gave up 9 bases; unmatched junction bases: 9. CDR1 and CDR2 from the germline V gene are SGHDT and YYEEEE. The CDR3 nucleotides are TGTGCCAGCAGCTTGGGGGCCGGGACTAGCGAGAGTGAGCAGTTCTTC. As protein: CASSLGAGTSESEQFF.

This clonotype was seen once. The chain couples TRBV20-1 to TRBJ2-7; no reliable D call. The CDR3 extends over 10 amino acids. The germline V gene encodes CDR1 DFQATT and CDR2 SNEGSKA (reference sequence). Trimming shortened V by 5 bases and J by 6 bases, and 8 bases separated the two germline ends. DNA for the CDR3: TGCAGTGCTCAATTGGCCGAGCAGTACTTC. This gives the protein CSAQLAEQYF.

This clonotype has at least ten counts. V usage is TRBV4-1 and J usage is TRBJ2-7; 11 positions agree with TRBD2. The germline gives CDR1 MGHRA, CDR2 YSYEKL. The CDR3 covers 18 residues. V shed 6 bases and J 3 bases; nucleotides not matched to a gene: 16. The CDR3 nucleotides are TGCGCCAGCAGGGTTGAGGCTAGCGGGAGGAGTAGTATCTACGAGCAGTACTTC. Its translation is CASRVEASGRSSIYEQYF.

The sample holds many counts of this clonotype. The rearrangement uses TRBV7-8 and TRBJ2-7; 8 nucleotides line up with TRBD2. The CDR3 length is 15 residues. From germline, CDR1 is SGHVS and CDR2 FQNEAQ. V shed 4 bases and J 7 bases; nucleotides not matched to a gene: 12. The CDR3 region has the DNA TGTGCCAGCAGCTCCGGGACTAGTAAGTCCTGGGAGCAGTACTTC. Translated: CASSSGTSKSWEQYF.

This clonotype was seen many times. The genes are TRBV19 and TRBJ2-1; 7 bases map to TRBD2. Per germline, CDR1 LNHDA and CDR2 SQIVND (reference sequence). The trim removed 5 bases at V and 5 bases at J, leaving 15 bases unmatched. The CDR3 is 17 residues long. CDR3 loop: CASSSRRFGGSHNEQFF. CDR3 bases: TGTGCCAGTAGTTCCCGCCGGTTTGGCGGGAGCCACAATGAGCAGTTCTTC.

This clonotype has a handful of counts. The CDR3 DNA follows: TGTGCCTGGAGTATGAAGCGGGGCTACAATGAGCAGTTCTTC. Amino acid sequence: CAWSMKRGYNEQFF. V gene TRBV30 combines with J gene TRBJ2-1; 7 nucleotides agree with TRBD2. The CDR3 is made up of 14 amino acids. Germline V lookup: CDR1 GTSNPN, CDR2 SVGIG (reference sequence). After removal of 2 bases from V and 3 bases from J, the junction contained 4 bases not matched to a gene.

This clonotype showed up many times. This chain uses TRBV6-5 with TRBJ1-1; D is ambiguous. V was shortened by 6 bases and J by 5 bases, with 13 bases between the two germline ends. The length of the CDR3 is 13 residues. From germline, CDR1 is MNHEY and CDR2 SVGAGI. CDR3 sequence (DNA): TGTGCCAGCAGCTCCATCCTGGTGACTGAAGCTTTCTTT. Translated: CASSSILVTEAFF.

The chain employs TRBV7-8 and TRBJ2-5; tentatively, D is TRBD1 or TRBD2 (5 bases each). From germline, CDR1 is SGHVS and CDR2 FQNEAQ. The V and J ends lost 8 bases and 3 bases respectively, with 13 bases between them. There are 13 residues in the CDR3. CDR3 in amino acids: CASLGLGEETQYF. The CDR3 DNA reads TGTGCCAGCTTGGGGCTCGGGGAAGAGACCCAGTACTTC.

At least ten counts were recorded for this clonotype. The genes are TRBV27 and TRBJ2-5; D is perhaps TRBD1 or TRBD2 (5 bases each). Trimming shortened V by 2 bases and J by 4 bases, and 14 bases separated the two germline ends. CDR3 size: 15 residues. Germline-derived CDR1 and CDR2 are MNHEY and SMNVEV (reference sequence). The CDR3 here is CASSLVPTRGETQYF. For the CDR3, the DNA is TGTGCCAGCAGTTTAGTCCCAACTAGGGGAGAGACCCAGTACTTC.

In its sample, this clonotype was seen many times. V and J are TRBV7-7 and TRBJ2-5, with D hard to call. Germline V gives CDR1 SSHAT, CDR2 FNYEAQ (reference sequence). V gave up 7 bases and J gave up 2 bases, with 5 bases separating them. The CDR3 extends over 11 amino acids. CDR3 in amino acids: CASNIQETQYF. The CDR3 DNA follows: TGTGCCAGCAACATACAAGAGACCCAGTACTTC. The variable domain in full, with the rest retrieved from reference TRBV7-7 and TRBJ2-5, is GAGVSQSPRYKVTKRGQDVTLRCDPISSHATLYWYQQALGQGPEFLTYFNYEAQPDKSGLPSDRFSAERPEGSISTLTIQRTEQRDSAMYRCASNIQETQYFGPGTRLLVL.

On this clonotype: A much larger clone lies one base from this, so it may be a read error. J is TRBJ2-6 and V is TRBV9, with D unclear. Germline-derived CDR1 and CDR2 are SGDLS and YYNGEE. Trimming left V 3 bases short and J 0 bases short, with 7 bases between. This CDR3 spans 15 amino acids. The CDR3 nucleotides are TGTGCCAGCAGCGAACACCTCTCTGGGGCCAACGTCCTGACTTTC. It codes for CASSEHLSGANVLTF. The complete variable domain, with remaining parts taken from reference TRBV9 and TRBJ2-6, reads DSGVTQTPKHLITATGQRVTLRCSPRSGDLSVYWYQQSLDQGLQFLIQYYNGEERAKGNILERFSAQQFPDLHSELNLSSLELGDSALYFCASSEHLSGANVLTFGAGSRLTVL.

This clonotype has ten or more counts. This chain joins TRBV12-3 or TRBV12-4 and TRBJ1-5; TRBD1 is a possible D gene (6 bases). V lost 7 bases and J lost 7, with 20 bases in between. The CDR3 runs 15 residues. CDR3 residues: CASTQGRVVGQPQHF. The CDR3 nucleotides read TGTGCCAGCACGCAGGGGCGAGTCGTAGGACAGCCCCAGCATTTT.